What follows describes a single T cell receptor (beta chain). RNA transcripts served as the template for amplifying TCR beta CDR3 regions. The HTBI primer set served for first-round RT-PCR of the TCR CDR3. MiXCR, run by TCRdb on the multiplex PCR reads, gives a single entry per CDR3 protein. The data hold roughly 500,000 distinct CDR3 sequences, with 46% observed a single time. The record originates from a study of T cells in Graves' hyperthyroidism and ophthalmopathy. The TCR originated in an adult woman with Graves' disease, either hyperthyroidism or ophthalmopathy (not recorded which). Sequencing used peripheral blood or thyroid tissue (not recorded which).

The CDR3 here is CSVETIPGGNQPQHF. CDR3 sequence (DNA): TGCAGCGTTGAAACCATACCAGGGGGGAATCAGCCCCAGCATTTT. The rearrangement uses TRBV29-1 and TRBJ1-5; 7 nucleotides match TRBD1. CDR1 and CDR2 from the germline V gene are SQVTM and ANQGSEA. The CDR3 runs 15 residues. J was trimmed by 4 bases and V by 2 bases; bases with no gene match: 8. Supplemented by reference TRBV29-1 and TRBJ1-5, the full variable domain reads SAVISQKPSRDICQRGTSLTIQCQVDSQVTMMFWYRQQPGQSLTLIATANQGSEATYESGFVIDKFPISRPNLTFSTLTVSNMSPEDSSIYLCSVETIPGGNQPQHFGDGTRLSIL.